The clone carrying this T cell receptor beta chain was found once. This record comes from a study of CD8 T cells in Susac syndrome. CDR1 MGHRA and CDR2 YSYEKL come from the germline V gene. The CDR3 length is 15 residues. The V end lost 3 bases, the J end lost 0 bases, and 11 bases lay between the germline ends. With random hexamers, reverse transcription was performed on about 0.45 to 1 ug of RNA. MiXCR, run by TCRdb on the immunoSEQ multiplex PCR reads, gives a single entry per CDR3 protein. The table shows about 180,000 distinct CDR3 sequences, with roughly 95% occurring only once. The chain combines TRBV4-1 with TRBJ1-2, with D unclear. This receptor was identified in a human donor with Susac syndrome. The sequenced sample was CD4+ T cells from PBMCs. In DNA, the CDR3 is TGCGCCAGCAGCCATTTGGACGGAACTAACTATGGCTACACCTTC. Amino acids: CASSHLDGTNYGYTF.